These T cell receptor beta chains were read from a single sample in a study of T cell responses to AZD1222 COVID-19 vaccine. Profiling relied on immunoSEQ multiplex PCR, and the TCRdb table lists in-frame clones only, not all of them. The sample holds 150,000 to 170,000 clones; about nine tenths are singletons and the top ten take approximately 17%. Source: peripheral blood, taken on day 0 of AZD1222 vaccination. These receptors were obtained from an adult in good health. CDR3s include the opening cysteine and the closing phenylalanine or tryptophan. A D gene is named only where the DNA matches it firmly. Clone size appears in some rows only: once, few, many, or a class for an expanded clone.

CDR3 DNA: TGTGCCAGCAGCCTAAGCTCCTACGAGCAGTACTTC
CDR3 protein: CASSLSSYEQYF
J gene: TRBJ2-7
clone size: -
V gene: TRBV3-1/TRBV3-2
D gene: -

CDR3 DNA: TGTGCCAGCGTGGTAAACCGGGGAGATACGCAGTATTTT
CDR3 protein: CASVVNRGDTQYF
J gene: TRBJ2-3
clone size: once
V gene: TRBV7-2
D gene: -

CDR3 DNA: TGTGCCAGCAGCGTAGGGCCCAATGAGCAGTTCTTC
CDR3 protein: CASSVGPNEQFF
J gene: TRBJ2-1
clone size: -
V gene: TRBV9
D gene: -

CDR3 DNA: TGTGCCAGTAGTGCCGTCCCGGTCAGCAATCAGCCCCAGCATTTT
CDR3 protein: CASSAVPVSNQPQHF
J gene: TRBJ1-5
clone size: -
V gene: TRBV19
D gene: -

CDR3 DNA: TGTGCCAGCAGCCACGGACAGGGAGGCATTCAGTACTTC
CDR3 protein: CASSHGQGGIQYF
J gene: TRBJ2-4
clone size: -
V gene: TRBV6-5
D gene: TRBD1

CDR3 DNA: TGCGCCAGCAGCCCATTAGACGGCAGGAGCTCCTACGAGCAGTACTTC
CDR3 protein: CASSPLDGRSSYEQYF
J gene: TRBJ2-7
clone size: -
V gene: TRBV5-1
D gene: -

CDR3 DNA: TGTGCCACCACCGGGACAGCCTACAATGAGCAGTTCTTC
CDR3 protein: CATTGTAYNEQFF
J gene: TRBJ2-1
clone size: once
V gene: TRBV24-1
D gene: TRBD1

CDR3 DNA: TGTGCCAGCAGCTCGGGACTCCTCAGCTCCTACGAGCAGTACTTC
CDR3 protein: CASSSGLLSSYEQYF
J gene: TRBJ2-7
clone size: -
V gene: TRBV9
D gene: -

CDR3 DNA: TGTGCCAGTAGTGCGACTAGCGGGAGATCAGGCGGGGAGCTGTTTTTT
CDR3 protein: CASSATSGRSGGELFF
J gene: TRBJ2-2
clone size: -
V gene: TRBV19
D gene: TRBD2

CDR3 DNA: TGTGCCAGCAAAATGGACAGGGGAGGTCAGCCCCAGCATTTT
CDR3 protein: CASKMDRGGQPQHF
J gene: TRBJ1-5
clone size: -
V gene: TRBV6-5
D gene: TRBD1

CDR3 DNA: TGTGCCACCAGCAGAGATCTGGGACTTCAGCATTTT
CDR3 protein: CATSRDLGLQHF
J gene: TRBJ1-5
clone size: -
V gene: TRBV15
D gene: -

CDR3 DNA: TGTGCCAGTAGTATAGATAGGCTAGGGGGGCTCCTTGGGAACACTGAAGCTTTCTTT
CDR3 protein: CASSIDRLGGLLGNTEAFF
J gene: TRBJ1-1
clone size: -
V gene: TRBV19
D gene: -

CDR3 DNA: TGTGCCAGCAGCCTAGGACAGGGAAGGACTGAAGCTTTCTTT
CDR3 protein: CASSLGQGRTEAFF
J gene: TRBJ1-1
clone size: -
V gene: TRBV13
D gene: TRBD1

CDR3 DNA: TGTGCCAGCAGCTCGGGACGGACCCGCTACGAGCAGTACTTC
CDR3 protein: CASSSGRTRYEQYF
J gene: TRBJ2-7
clone size: -
V gene: TRBV11-2
D gene: -

CDR3 DNA: TGCAGCGTTGGGGGAACAGGGAACACTGAAGCTTTCTTT
CDR3 protein: CSVGGTGNTEAFF
J gene: TRBJ1-1
clone size: -
V gene: TRBV29-1
D gene: -

CDR3 DNA: TGTGCCAGCAGCTTGGACAGCCATGAAGGCACCTTC
CDR3 protein: CASSLDSHEGTF
J gene: TRBJ1-2
clone size: -
V gene: TRBV11-1
D gene: -

CDR3 DNA: TGTGCCAGCAGTAACACGCAGGGGACCAGCTATGGCTACACCTTC
CDR3 protein: CASSNTQGTSYGYTF
J gene: TRBJ1-2
clone size: -
V gene: TRBV6-2/TRBV6-3
D gene: -

CDR3 DNA: TGTGCCAGCAGTTGGGGGACAGTTTCTTCACCCCTCCACTTT
CDR3 protein: CASSWGTVSSPLHF
J gene: TRBJ1-6
clone size: -
V gene: TRBV11-2
D gene: TRBD1

CDR3 DNA: TGTGCCAGCAGCCTTACCGGGACTAGCATTTCAGAGACCCAGTACTTC
CDR3 protein: CASSLTGTSISETQYF
J gene: TRBJ2-5
clone size: -
V gene: TRBV7-8
D gene: TRBD2

CDR3 DNA: TGTGCCAGCAGCTTAGCTGGGAGTTCACCCCTCCACTTT
CDR3 protein: CASSLAGSSPLHF
J gene: TRBJ1-6
clone size: -
V gene: TRBV11-1
D gene: -

CDR3 DNA: TGTGCCAGCAGCTTAGTGATGAACACTGAAGCTTTCTTT
CDR3 protein: CASSLVMNTEAFF
J gene: TRBJ1-1
clone size: -
V gene: TRBV7-2
D gene: -

CDR3 DNA: TGTGCCAGCAGTTTTGCGGGGTGGGCCCAGCATTTT
CDR3 protein: CASSFAGWAQHF
J gene: TRBJ1-5
clone size: -
V gene: TRBV28
D gene: -

CDR3 DNA: TGTGCCAGCAGCGGGACGGACAGGCTGAACACTGAAGCTTTCTTT
CDR3 protein: CASSGTDRLNTEAFF
J gene: TRBJ1-1
clone size: once
V gene: TRBV7-9
D gene: TRBD1

CDR3 DNA: TGTGCCATCAGTGAAGGGAGTTTCCTAAGCACAGATACGCAGTATTTT
CDR3 protein: CAISEGSFLSTDTQYF
J gene: TRBJ2-3
clone size: -
V gene: TRBV10-3
D gene: -

CDR3 DNA: TGTGCCAGTACAAAAGGCGGACTTATCTACAATGAGCAGTTCTTC
CDR3 protein: CASTKGGLIYNEQFF
J gene: TRBJ2-1
clone size: -
V gene: TRBV5-8
D gene: -

CDR3 DNA: TGCGCCAGCATCAAGGACCTTTCTTACGAGCAGTACTTC
CDR3 protein: CASIKDLSYEQYF
J gene: TRBJ2-7
clone size: -
V gene: TRBV10-1
D gene: -

CDR3 DNA: TGTGCCTGGACAGCGGGACCTGGAAACACCATATATTTT
CDR3 protein: CAWTAGPGNTIYF
J gene: TRBJ1-3
clone size: once
V gene: TRBV30
D gene: -

CDR3 DNA: TGTGCCAGCAGCGTAGAAGGACTAGCGGGAGATACGCAGTATTTT
CDR3 protein: CASSVEGLAGDTQYF
J gene: TRBJ2-3
clone size: -
V gene: TRBV9
D gene: TRBD2

CDR3 DNA: TGTGCCACCAGTGATTTTAACAGGGATAGCTACACCTTC
CDR3 protein: CATSDFNRDSYTF
J gene: TRBJ1-2
clone size: -
V gene: TRBV24-1
D gene: -

CDR3 DNA: TGTGCCTGGAGTCCCCCCCAGGCGCTCACCTACGAGCAGTACTTC
CDR3 protein: CAWSPPQALTYEQYF
J gene: TRBJ2-7
clone size: once
V gene: TRBV30
D gene: -

CDR3 DNA: TGTGCCAGCAGCCTTCCGCCGGCAGCCTATGGCTACACCTTC
CDR3 protein: CASSLPPAAYGYTF
J gene: TRBJ1-2
clone size: -
V gene: TRBV5-5
D gene: -

CDR3 DNA: TGTGCCAGCAGCTTAGGGACAGGGGTAGCAGACACCATATATTTT
CDR3 protein: CASSLGTGVADTIYF
J gene: TRBJ1-3
clone size: -
V gene: TRBV7-8
D gene: TRBD1

CDR3 DNA: TGTGCCAGCAGGCGTACGGGGAATGGAGGCTACACCTTC
CDR3 protein: CASRRTGNGGYTF
J gene: TRBJ1-2
clone size: -
V gene: TRBV5-6
D gene: -

CDR3 DNA: TGTGCCAGCCTCTTTAGACAGGGTAATTCACCCCTCCACTTT
CDR3 protein: CASLFRQGNSPLHF
J gene: TRBJ1-6
clone size: -
V gene: TRBV6-5
D gene: TRBD1